This T cell receptor (beta chain) was obtained from a study of human T cells and chemical hapten exposure. This clonotype showed up many times. Library preparation tagged each individual cDNA molecule with a unique molecular identifier. One entry per CDR3 protein, called by TCRdb with MiXCR from the RACE reads. Among 90,000 or so distinct CDR3 sequences listed, about 11% were seen once. J was trimmed by 2 bases and V by 1 base; bases with no gene match: 3. CDR1 and CDR2 (germline): SGHTA, FQGNSA. The CDR3 consists of 15 residues. Sample time point: patch test 1, 2 weeks after DPC sensitization. Specified treatment: therapeutic diphenylcyclopropenone sensitization with weekly scalp DPC.

The sample was whole blood, taken in connection with sensitization to the hapten diphenylcyclopropenone (DPC). The clonotype was recovered from a man in his forties with alopecia areata. Some clones in this sample may be carry-over from other donors' samples. The chain employs TRBV7-2 and TRBJ2-7, with 9 bases that match TRBD2. DNA of the CDR3: TGTGCCAGCAGCTTAGTTGCGGGAGGGGCCTACGAGCAGTACGTC. This gives the protein CASSLVAGGAYEQYV.